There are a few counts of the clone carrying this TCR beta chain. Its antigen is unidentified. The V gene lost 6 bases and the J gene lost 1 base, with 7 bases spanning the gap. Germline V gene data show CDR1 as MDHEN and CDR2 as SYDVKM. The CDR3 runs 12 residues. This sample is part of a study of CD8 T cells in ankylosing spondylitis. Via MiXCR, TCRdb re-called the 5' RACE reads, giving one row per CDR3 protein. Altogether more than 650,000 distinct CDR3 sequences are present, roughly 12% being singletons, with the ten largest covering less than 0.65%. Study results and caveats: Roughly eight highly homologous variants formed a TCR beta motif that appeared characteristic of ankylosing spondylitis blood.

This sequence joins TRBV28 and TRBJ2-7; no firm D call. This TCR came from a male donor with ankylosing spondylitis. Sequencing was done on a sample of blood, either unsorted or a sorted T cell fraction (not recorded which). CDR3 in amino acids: CASRQTSYEQYF. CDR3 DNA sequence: TGTGCCAGCAGACAGACTTCCTACGAGCAGTACTTC.